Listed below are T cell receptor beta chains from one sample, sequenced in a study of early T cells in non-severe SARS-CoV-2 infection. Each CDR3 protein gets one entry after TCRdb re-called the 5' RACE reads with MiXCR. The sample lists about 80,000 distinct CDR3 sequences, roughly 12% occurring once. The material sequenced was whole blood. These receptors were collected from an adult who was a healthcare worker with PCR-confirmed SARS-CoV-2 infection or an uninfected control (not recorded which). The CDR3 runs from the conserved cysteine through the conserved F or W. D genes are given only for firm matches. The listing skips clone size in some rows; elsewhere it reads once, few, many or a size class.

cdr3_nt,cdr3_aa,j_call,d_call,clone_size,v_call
TGTGCCAGCAGCTTATCCGTAGGACTAGCCATCTACGAGCAGTACTTC,CASSLSVGLAIYEQYF,TRBJ2-7,TRBD2,.,TRBV7-9
TGTGCCAGCAGCCTAACAGGGGGCGGAAACACCATATATTTT,CASSLTGGGNTIYF,TRBJ1-3,TRBD1,few,TRBV5-5
TGTGCCAGCAGCAACCCCCCCCCGGGGCGGACTGAAGCTTTCTTT,CASSNPPPGRTEAFF,TRBJ1-1,.,.,TRBV7-9
TGTGCCAGCAGAGCCGGGACAAAGGAGACCCGGTACTTC,CASRAGTKETRYF,TRBJ2-5,.,.,TRBV2
TGTGCCAGCAGTGACCCCCGACAGGGACAAGAGACCCAGTACTTC,CASSDPRQGQETQYF,TRBJ2-5,TRBD1,many,TRBV6-2/TRBV6-3
TGTGTCGTCGACGGGGGGCGTCAAACCGGGGAGCTGTTTTTT,CVVDGGRQTGELFF,TRBJ2-2,.,few,TRBV28
TGTGCCAGCAGCCCAACCGGGATGGAGACCCAGTACTTC,CASSPTGMETQYF,TRBJ2-5,.,many,TRBV7-3
TGCGCCAGCAGCTCGGACAGGGCAGAGACCCAGTACTTC,CASSSDRAETQYF,TRBJ2-5,TRBD1,few,TRBV5-1
TGCAGTACAGGGAGTCAGTACGAGCAGTACTTC,CSTGSQYEQYF,TRBJ2-7,.,many,TRBV20-1
TGTGCCAGCAGCCAGGATATAGGGCAGGTGAACACCGGGGAGCTGTTTTTT,CASSQDIGQVNTGELFF,TRBJ2-2,.,.,TRBV7-6
TGCGCCAGCAGCTTGGGGGCGACTAGCGGCGATGAGCAGTTCTTC,CASSLGATSGDEQFF,TRBJ2-1,TRBD2,.,TRBV5-1
TGTGCCACCAGCAGAGGCGGGTCCAACTCCTACGAGCAGTACTTC,CATSRGGSNSYEQYF,TRBJ2-7,.,.,TRBV15
TGTGCCACCAGTGATCCGGACAGGGTATATGAGCAGTTCTTC,CATSDPDRVYEQFF,TRBJ2-1,TRBD1,.,TRBV24-1
TGTGCCAGCAGCCCGCACAGGGGGGGCTCCTACAATGAGCAGTTCTTC,CASSPHRGGSYNEQFF,TRBJ2-1,.,many,TRBV7-8
TGCAGCGCTAGCGGGACAGAGCAGTTCTTC,CSASGTEQFF,TRBJ2-1,TRBD2,.,TRBV29-1
TGTGCCAGCAGTTCTGAGACACTTAGCTCCTACAATGAGCAGTTCTTC,CASSSETLSSYNEQFF,TRBJ2-1,.,.,TRBV28
TGCAGCGCCACAGGGCTCTACGAGCAGTACTTC,CSATGLYEQYF,TRBJ2-7,.,.,TRBV29-1
TGTGCCAGCAGCCCCCTGGTGTCTGGGGCCAACGTCCTGACTTTC,CASSPLVSGANVLTF,TRBJ2-6,.,once,TRBV7-3
TGTGCCAGCAGTTTCAGGGGGCTATCTGGAAACACCATATATTTT,CASSFRGLSGNTIYF,TRBJ1-3,TRBD1,many,TRBV28
TGTGCCAGCAGTTACCAAACGACAGGGGTCTACGAGCAGTACTTC,CASSYQTTGVYEQYF,TRBJ2-7,TRBD1,.,TRBV6-5
TGTGCCAGCAGATCTCCCGGCAGGGCGGGATTTGGCGGGGAGCTGTTTTTT,CASRSPGRAGFGGELFF,TRBJ2-2,.,.,TRBV7-2
TGTGCCACCAGCACCCCCTTACGAGACGGAGATACGCAGTATTTT,CATSTPLRDGDTQYF,TRBJ2-3,.,.,TRBV15
TGCGCCAGCAGCCAACTCCCCGGCCTAGCCAAAAACATTCAGTACTTC,CASSQLPGLAKNIQYF,TRBJ2-4,.,many,TRBV4-1
TGTGCCAGCAGCTCCCCCTCTTTACGGGAGGGCCCCAGCGAGCAGTACTTC,CASSSPSLREGPSEQYF,TRBJ2-7,TRBD2,.,TRBV7-9
TGCGCCAGCAGTTCTAGCGGCAACACCGGGGAGCTGTTTTTT,CASSSSGNTGELFF,TRBJ2-2,TRBD2,.,TRBV5-1
TGTGCCAGCAGACAGGGGGCGGATCAGCCCCAGCATTTT,CASRQGADQPQHF,TRBJ1-5,TRBD1,many,TRBV28
TGTGCCAGCCTCCAGGGGTTTACTAGCGGGAGGGCCAATGAGCAGTTCTTC,CASLQGFTSGRANEQFF,TRBJ2-1,TRBD2,.,TRBV2
TGTGCCAGCAGCCTGGGATCCTCTGGGGCCAACGTCCTGACTTTC,CASSLGSSGANVLTF,TRBJ2-6,.,many,TRBV7-9
TGTGCCAGCAGTTACAGTTTAGGGGTTAGCAGAAACTCCTACAATGAGCAGTTCTTC,CASSYSLGVSRNSYNEQFF,TRBJ2-1,.,many,TRBV6-2/TRBV6-3
TGTGCCAGCAGATGGGGGGGTCGCACAGATACGCAGTATTTT,CASRWGGRTDTQYF,TRBJ2-3,TRBD2,many,TRBV28
TGTGCCAGCAGTTACGACTCGCACACCGGGGAGCTGTTTTTT,CASSYDSHTGELFF,TRBJ2-2,.,medium-sized,TRBV6-2/TRBV6-3
TGTGCCAGCAGCTTAGCGGACCTAACCGGGGAGCTGTTTTTT,CASSLADLTGELFF,TRBJ2-2,.,few,TRBV7-9
TGTGCCAGCAGTGAAGGGACAGGGGGAGAAGAGACCCAGTACTTC,CASSEGTGGEETQYF,TRBJ2-5,TRBD1,many,TRBV2
TGTGCCAGCAGCGCCCTTGGGGGACAGCGGGGTGGCTACACCTTC,CASSALGGQRGGYTF,TRBJ1-2,TRBD1,few,TRBV7-9
TGTGCCAGCAGCCAAGCCCCGAACACTGAAGCTTTCTTT,CASSQAPNTEAFF,TRBJ1-1,.,few,TRBV4-2
TGTGCCAGCAGTTTGGGCCTCCAGGGAAGCTCCTACGAGCAGTACTTC,CASSLGLQGSSYEQYF,TRBJ2-7,.,few,TRBV28
TGTGCCAGCAGAACCGCAGGGGGTGAAGCTTTCTTT,CASRTAGGEAFF,TRBJ1-1,TRBD1,.,TRBV3-1
TGTGCCTGGAACCGGGGGTCGACTAATGAAAAACTGTTTTTT,CAWNRGSTNEKLFF,TRBJ1-4,.,many,TRBV30
TGTGCCAGCAGCTGGCAGGGATACAATGAGCAGTTCTTC,CASSWQGYNEQFF,TRBJ2-1,.,many,TRBV7-2
TGTGCCAGCTCCCACGGAGGGGCGGGAGGTGAAGCTTTCTTT,CASSHGGAGGEAFF,TRBJ1-1,.,.,TRBV18
TGTGCCAGCAGTTCCCCCTCTAGGTACAATGAGCAGTTCTTC,CASSSPSRYNEQFF,TRBJ2-1,.,few,TRBV27
TGTGCCAGCAGCGGGGGTGGTGGTGCGCAGTATTTT,CASSGGGGAQYF,TRBJ2-3,.,.,TRBV11-2
TGTGCCAGCAGCTTACAGGGGATGGACACCGGGGAGCTGTTTTTT,CASSLQGMDTGELFF,TRBJ2-2,TRBD1,.,TRBV5-4
TGCGGCTTCTCCCGTGACAGCGGTTACATTCAGTACTTC,CGFSRDSGYIQYF,TRBJ2-4,.,.,TRBV29-1
TGTGCCAGCAGTCCTACAGGGTTTTTTGACACTGAAGCTTTCTTT,CASSPTGFFDTEAFF,TRBJ1-1,.,few,TRBV12-3/TRBV12-4